The entry below describes one T cell receptor beta chain. Its matching antigen is unknown. The CDR3 is 16 amino acids. Trimming shortened V by 0 bases and J by 5 bases, and 13 bases separated the two germline ends. From germline, CDR1 is MGHRA and CDR2 YSYEKL. Sequencing used immunoSEQ multiplex PCR; TCRdb keeps in-frame clones, though not all of them. The data show some 120,000 clones, 86% seen once. The data stem from a study of T cell responses to AZD1222 COVID-19 vaccine. Study results and limitations: Mostly white British, mostly female donors; authors suggested clonal diversity may be underestimated.

The source material was peripheral blood, sampled on day 0 of AZD1222 vaccination. The V and J genes are TRBV4-1 and TRBJ1-4, with TRBD1 as a possible D gene (5 bases). The receptor was derived from an adult in good health. The CDR3 sequence is CASSQDRGQGNEKLFF. In nucleotides, the CDR3 is TGCGCCAGCAGCCAAGATCGAGGGCAGGGAAATGAAAAACTGTTTTTT.